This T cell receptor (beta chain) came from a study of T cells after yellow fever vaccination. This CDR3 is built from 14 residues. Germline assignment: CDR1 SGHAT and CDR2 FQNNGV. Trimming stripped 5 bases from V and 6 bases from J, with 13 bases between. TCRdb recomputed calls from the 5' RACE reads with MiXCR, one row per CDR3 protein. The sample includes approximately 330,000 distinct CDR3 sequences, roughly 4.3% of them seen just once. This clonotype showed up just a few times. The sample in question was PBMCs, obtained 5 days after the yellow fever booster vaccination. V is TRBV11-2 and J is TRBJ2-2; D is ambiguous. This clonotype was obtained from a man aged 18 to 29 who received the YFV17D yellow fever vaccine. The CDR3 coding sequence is TGTGCCAGCAGCGTTGGTGGTTACCCCGGGGAGCTGTTTTTT. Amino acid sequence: CASSVGGYPGELFF.